The 2 T cell receptor beta chains presented below share a single source sample, sequenced in a study of identical twins. TCRdb recomputed calls from the 5' RACE reads with MiXCR, one row per CDR3 protein. The sample yields roughly 630,000 distinct CDR3 sequences, around 7.5% seen once. This sample also appeared in a second study, on yellow fever vaccine responses in identical twins.

Sequencing was performed on PBMCs. All receptors derive from a woman in her late teens or twenties in good health.

The CDR3 spells CASTPGTTLSYEQYF. CDR3 DNA sequence: TGTGCCAGCACCCCCGGGACTACTCTTTCCTACGAGCAGTACTTC. The chain links TRBV6-1 to TRBJ2-7; 7 nucleotides line up with TRBD2. CDR1 and CDR2 from the germline V gene are MNHNS and SASEGT. The CDR3 sequence is 15 residues long. The trim removed 7 bases at V and 1 base at J, leaving 10 bases unmatched.

This clonotype was recorded many times. The CDR3 region is CASSQISRGGGTDTQYF. CDR3 coding DNA: TGTGCCAGCTCACAAATATCTAGGGGTGGGGGCACAGATACGCAGTATTTT. The chain combines TRBV2 with TRBJ2-3, with D maybe TRBD1 (5 bases). This CDR3 region has 17 residues. V was pared by 8 bases and J by 1 base, with 22 bases between. CDR1 and CDR2 from the germline V gene are SNHLY and FYNNEI.